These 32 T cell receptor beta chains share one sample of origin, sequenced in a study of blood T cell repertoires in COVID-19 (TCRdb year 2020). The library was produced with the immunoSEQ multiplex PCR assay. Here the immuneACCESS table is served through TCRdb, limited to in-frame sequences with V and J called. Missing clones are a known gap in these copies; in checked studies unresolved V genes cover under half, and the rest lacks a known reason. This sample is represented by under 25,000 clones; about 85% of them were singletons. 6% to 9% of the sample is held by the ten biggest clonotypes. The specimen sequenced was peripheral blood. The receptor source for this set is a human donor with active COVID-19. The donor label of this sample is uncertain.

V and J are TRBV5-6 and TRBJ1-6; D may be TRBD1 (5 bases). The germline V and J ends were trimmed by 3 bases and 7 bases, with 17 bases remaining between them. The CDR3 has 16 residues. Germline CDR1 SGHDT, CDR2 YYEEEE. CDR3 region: CASSSVGVGGNSPLHF. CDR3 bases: TGTGCCAGCAGCTCAGTGGGGGTCGGGGGAAATTCACCCCTCCACTTT.

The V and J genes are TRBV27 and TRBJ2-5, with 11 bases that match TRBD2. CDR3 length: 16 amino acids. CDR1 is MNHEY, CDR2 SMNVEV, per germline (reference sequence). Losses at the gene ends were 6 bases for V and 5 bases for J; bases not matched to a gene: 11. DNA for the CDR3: TGTGCCAGCAGCCCATGGGGACTAGCGGTAGTGGAGACCCAGTACTTC. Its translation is CASSPWGLAVVETQYF.

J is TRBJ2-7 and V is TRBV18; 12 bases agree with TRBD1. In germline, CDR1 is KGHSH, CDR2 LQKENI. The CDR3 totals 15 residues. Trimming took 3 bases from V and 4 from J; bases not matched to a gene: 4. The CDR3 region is CASSPGTGGAYEQYF. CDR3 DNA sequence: TGTGCCAGCTCACCTGGGACAGGGGGCGCGTACGAGCAGTACTTC.

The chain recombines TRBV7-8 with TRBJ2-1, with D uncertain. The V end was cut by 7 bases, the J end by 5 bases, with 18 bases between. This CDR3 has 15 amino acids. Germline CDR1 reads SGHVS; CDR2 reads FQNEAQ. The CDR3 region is CASTPELNPNNEQFF. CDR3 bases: TGTGCCAGCACCCCCGAGCTGAACCCAAACAATGAGCAGTTCTTC.

DNA of the CDR3: TGTGCCAGTAGCTTACGTCCAAGAGGGGGTGATCAGCCCCAGCATTTT. As protein: CASSLRPRGGDQPQHF. This chain uses TRBV19 with TRBJ1-5, with a possible D match to TRBD1 (6 bases). Germline V lookup: CDR1 LNHDA, CDR2 SQIVND (reference sequence). This CDR3 is built from 16 residues. The V end was cut by 6 bases, the J end by 5 bases, with 20 bases between.

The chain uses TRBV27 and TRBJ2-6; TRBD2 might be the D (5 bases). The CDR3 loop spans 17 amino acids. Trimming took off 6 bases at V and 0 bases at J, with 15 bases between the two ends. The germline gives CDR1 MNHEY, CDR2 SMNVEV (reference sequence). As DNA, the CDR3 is TGTGCCAGCAGAACCGAATGGGGAGACTCTGGGGCCAACGTCCTGACTTTC. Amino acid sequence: CASRTEWGDSGANVLTF.

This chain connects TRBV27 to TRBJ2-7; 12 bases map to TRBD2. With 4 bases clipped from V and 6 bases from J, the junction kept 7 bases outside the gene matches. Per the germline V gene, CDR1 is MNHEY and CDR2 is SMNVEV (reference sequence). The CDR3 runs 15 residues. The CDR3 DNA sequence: TGTGCCAGCAGTTGGGGACTAGCGGGCACACCCGAGCAGTACTTC. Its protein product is CASSWGLAGTPEQYF.

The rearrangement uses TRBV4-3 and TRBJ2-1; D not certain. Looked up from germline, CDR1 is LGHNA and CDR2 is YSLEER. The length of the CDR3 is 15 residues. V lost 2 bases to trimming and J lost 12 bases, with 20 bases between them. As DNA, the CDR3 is TGCGCCAGCAGCCAATATACATTTGGGTCTGGCGGGCAGTTCTTC. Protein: CASSQYTFGSGGQFF.

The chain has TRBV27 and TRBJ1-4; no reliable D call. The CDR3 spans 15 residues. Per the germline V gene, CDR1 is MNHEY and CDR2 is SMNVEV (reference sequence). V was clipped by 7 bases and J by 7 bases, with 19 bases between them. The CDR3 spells CASKGFSGSGEKLFF. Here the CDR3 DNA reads TGTGCCAGCAAAGGCTTTTCGGGAAGTGGTGAAAAACTGTTTTTT. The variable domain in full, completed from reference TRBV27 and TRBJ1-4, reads EAQVTQNPRYLITVTGKKLTVTCSQNMNHEYMSWYRQDPGLGLRQIYYSMNVEVTDKGDVPEGYKVSRKEKRNFPLILESPSPNQTSLYFCASKGFSGSGEKLFFGSGTQLSVL.

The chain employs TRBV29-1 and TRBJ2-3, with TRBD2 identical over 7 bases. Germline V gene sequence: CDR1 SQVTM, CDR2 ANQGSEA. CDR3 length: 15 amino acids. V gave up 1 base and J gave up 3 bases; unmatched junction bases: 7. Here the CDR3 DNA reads TGCAGCGTTGAAGGGGGGGGAGGGCCGACAGATACGCAGTATTTT. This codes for CSVEGGGGPTDTQYF.

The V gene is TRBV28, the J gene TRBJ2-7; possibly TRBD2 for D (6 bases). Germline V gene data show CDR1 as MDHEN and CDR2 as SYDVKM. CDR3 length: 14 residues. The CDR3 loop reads CVSAVGRIPYEQYF. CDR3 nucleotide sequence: TGTGTCTCTGCGGTGGGGAGGATCCCCTACGAGCAGTACTTC.

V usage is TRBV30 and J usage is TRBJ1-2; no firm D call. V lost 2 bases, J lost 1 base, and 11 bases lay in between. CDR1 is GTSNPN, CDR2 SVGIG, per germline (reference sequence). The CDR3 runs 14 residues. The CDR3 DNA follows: TGTGCCTGGAGTCAAAAACGGGATAACTATGGCTACACCTTC. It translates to CAWSQKRDNYGYTF.

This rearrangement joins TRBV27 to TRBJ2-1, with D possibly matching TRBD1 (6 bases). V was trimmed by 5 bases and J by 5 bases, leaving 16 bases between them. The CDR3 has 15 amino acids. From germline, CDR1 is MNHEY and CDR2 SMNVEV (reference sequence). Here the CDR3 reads CASSGSPRGHNEQFF. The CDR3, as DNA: TGTGCCAGCAGTGGATCCCCCAGGGGTCACAATGAGCAGTTCTTC.

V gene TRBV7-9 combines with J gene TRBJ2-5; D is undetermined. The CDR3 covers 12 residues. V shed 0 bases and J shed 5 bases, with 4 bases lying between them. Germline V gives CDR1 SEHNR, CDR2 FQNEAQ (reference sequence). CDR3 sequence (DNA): TGTGCCAGCAGCTTAGCTCGTGAGACCCAGTACTTC. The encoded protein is CASSLARETQYF.

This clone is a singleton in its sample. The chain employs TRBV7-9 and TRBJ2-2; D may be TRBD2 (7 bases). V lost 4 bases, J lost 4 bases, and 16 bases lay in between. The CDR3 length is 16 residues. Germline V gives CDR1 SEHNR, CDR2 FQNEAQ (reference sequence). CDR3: CASSSRGGLVTGELFF. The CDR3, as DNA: TGTGCCAGCAGCTCCAGGGGAGGGTTGGTCACCGGGGAGCTGTTTTTT.

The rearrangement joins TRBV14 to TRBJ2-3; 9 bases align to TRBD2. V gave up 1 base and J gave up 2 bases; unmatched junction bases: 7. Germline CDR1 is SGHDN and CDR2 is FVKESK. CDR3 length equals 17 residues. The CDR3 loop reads CASSQVISGRITDTQYF. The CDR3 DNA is TGTGCCAGCAGCCAAGTGATAAGCGGGAGGATCACAGATACGCAGTATTTT.

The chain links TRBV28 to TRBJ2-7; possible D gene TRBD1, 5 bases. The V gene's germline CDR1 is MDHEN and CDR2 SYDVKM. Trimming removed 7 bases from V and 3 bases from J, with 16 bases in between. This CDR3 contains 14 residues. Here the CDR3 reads CASIGSDNSYEQYF. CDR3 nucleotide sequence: TGTGCCAGCATAGGGTCGGACAACAGCTACGAGCAGTACTTC.

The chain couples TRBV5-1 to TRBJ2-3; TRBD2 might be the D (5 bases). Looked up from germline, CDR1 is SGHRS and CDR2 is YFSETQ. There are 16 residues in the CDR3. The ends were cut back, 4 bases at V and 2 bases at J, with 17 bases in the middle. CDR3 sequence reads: CASSPEDVGNTDTQYF. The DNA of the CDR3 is TGCGCCAGCAGCCCGGAGGACGTGGGAAACACAGATACGCAGTATTTT.

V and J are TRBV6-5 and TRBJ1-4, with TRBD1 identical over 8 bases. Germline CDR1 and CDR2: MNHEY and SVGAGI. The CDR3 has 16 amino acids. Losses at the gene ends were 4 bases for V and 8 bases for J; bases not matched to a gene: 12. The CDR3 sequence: CASSSPRGQEREKLFF. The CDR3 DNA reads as TGTGCCAGCAGTTCTCCCCGGGGACAGGAGAGAGAAAAACTGTTTTTT.

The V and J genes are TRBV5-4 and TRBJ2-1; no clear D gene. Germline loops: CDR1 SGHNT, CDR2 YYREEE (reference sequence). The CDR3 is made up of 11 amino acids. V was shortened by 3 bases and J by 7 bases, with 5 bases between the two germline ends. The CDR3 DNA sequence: TGTGCCAGCAGCTCAGGAAATGAGCAGTTCTTC. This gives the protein CASSSGNEQFF.

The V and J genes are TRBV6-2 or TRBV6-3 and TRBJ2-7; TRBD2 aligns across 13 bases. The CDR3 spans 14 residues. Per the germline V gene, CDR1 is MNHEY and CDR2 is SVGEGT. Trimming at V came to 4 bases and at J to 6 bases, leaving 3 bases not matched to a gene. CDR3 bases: TGTGCCAGCAGTTGGACTAGCGGGAGTTCCGAGCAGTACTTC. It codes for CASSWTSGSSEQYF.

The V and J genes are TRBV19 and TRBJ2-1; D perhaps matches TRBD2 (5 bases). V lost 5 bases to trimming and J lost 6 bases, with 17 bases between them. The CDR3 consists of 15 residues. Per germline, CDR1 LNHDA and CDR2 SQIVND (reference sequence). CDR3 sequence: CASSRTLATSNEQFF. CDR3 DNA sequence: TGTGCCAGTAGTCGGACGCTAGCAACAAGCAATGAGCAGTTCTTC.

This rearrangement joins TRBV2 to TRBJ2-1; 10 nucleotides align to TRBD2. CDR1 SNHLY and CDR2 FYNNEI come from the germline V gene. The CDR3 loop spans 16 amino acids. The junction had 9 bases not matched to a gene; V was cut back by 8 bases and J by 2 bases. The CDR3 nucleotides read TGTGCCAGCGTAGAAAGGACTAGCGGAGCCTACAATGAGCAGTTCTTC. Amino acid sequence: CASVERTSGAYNEQFF.

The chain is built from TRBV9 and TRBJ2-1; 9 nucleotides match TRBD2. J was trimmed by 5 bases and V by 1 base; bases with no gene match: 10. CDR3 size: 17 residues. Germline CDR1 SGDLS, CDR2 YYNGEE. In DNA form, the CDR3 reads TGTGCCAGCAGCGTACCCCCCCGGGCGGGAGGGCACAATGAGCAGTTCTTC. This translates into CASSVPPRAGGHNEQFF.

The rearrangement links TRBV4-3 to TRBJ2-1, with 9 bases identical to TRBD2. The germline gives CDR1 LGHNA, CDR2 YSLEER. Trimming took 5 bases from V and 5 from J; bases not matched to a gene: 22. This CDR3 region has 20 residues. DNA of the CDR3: TGCGCCAGCAGCTTAAGGATAATCGCGGGAGGGGGGGTCTGGGACAATGAGCAGTTCTTC. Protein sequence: CASSLRIIAGGGVWDNEQFF.

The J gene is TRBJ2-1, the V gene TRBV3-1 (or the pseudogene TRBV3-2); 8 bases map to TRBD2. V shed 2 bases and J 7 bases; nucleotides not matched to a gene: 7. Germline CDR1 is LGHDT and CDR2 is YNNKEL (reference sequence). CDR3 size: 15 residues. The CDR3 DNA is TGTGCCAGCAGCCAAAGAAAGCGGGAGTGGAATGAGCAGTTCTTC. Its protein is CASSQRKREWNEQFF.

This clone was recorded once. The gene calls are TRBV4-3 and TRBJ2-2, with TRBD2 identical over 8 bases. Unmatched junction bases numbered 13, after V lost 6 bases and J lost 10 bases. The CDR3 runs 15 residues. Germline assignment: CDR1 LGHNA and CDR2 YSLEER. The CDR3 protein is CASSPGTSGDVELFF. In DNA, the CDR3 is TGCGCCAGCAGTCCCGGGACTAGTGGAGATGTGGAGCTGTTTTTT.

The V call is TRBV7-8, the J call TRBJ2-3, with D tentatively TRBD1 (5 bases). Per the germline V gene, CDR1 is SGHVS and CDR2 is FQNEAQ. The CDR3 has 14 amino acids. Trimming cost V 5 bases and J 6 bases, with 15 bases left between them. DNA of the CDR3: TGTGCCAGCAGCCTACAAGGGGAAGGGGATACGCAGTATTTT. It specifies CASSLQGEGDTQYF.

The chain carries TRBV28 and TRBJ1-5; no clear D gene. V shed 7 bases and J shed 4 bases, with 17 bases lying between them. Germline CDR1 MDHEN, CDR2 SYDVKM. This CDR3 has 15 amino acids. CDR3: CASKVFGGVNQPQHF. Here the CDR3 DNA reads TGTGCCAGCAAGGTGTTCGGCGGGGTAAATCAGCCCCAGCATTTT.

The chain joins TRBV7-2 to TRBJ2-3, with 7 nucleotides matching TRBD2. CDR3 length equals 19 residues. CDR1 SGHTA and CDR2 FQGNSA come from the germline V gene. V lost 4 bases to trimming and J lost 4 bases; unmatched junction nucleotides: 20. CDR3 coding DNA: TGTGCCAGCAGCTATCCCCGGGAGGTTGGCGGGACCGATCCAGATACGCAGTATTTT. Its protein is CASSYPREVGGTDPDTQYF.

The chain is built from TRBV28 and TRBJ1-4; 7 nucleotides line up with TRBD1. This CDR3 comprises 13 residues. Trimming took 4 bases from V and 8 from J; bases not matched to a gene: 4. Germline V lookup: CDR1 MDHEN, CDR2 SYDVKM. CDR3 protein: CASSSGQDEKLFF. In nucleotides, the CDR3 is TGTGCCAGCAGTTCCGGACAGGACGAAAAACTGTTTTTT. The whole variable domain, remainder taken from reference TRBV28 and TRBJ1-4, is DVKVTQSSRYLVKRTGEKVFLECVQDMDHENMFWYRQDPGLGLRLIYFSYDVKMKEKGDIPEGYSVSREKKERFSLILESASTNQTSMYLCASSSGQDEKLFFGSGTQLSVL.

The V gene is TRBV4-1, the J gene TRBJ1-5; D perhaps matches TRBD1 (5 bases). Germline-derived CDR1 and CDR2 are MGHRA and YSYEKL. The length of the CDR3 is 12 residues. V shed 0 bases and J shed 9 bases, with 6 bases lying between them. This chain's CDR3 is CASSQEGGPQHF. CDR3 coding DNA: TGCGCCAGCAGCCAAGAGGGGGGGCCCCAGCATTTT.